This TCR beta chain was recorded in a study of chemoradiotherapy in HPV16-positive cancers. Germline V gene lookup returns CDR1 SEHNR and CDR2 FQNEAQ (reference sequence). The ends were cut back, 6 bases at V and 4 bases at J, with 10 bases in the middle. The CDR3 is 12 residues long. Repertoires were generated with immunoSEQ multiplex PCR, while TCRdb's copy carries only in-frame clones and drops some. The table shows around 62,000 clones, with 88% occurring only once. This chain joins TRBV7-9 and TRBJ2-7; TRBD2 is a possible D gene (5 bases). The sequence came from a human donor with HPV-associated anogenital cancer. Material: blood, obtained from a patient who underwent chemoradiotherapy. The CDR3 coding sequence is TGTGCCAGCAGAAAGACGGGGTACGAGCAGTACTTC. This encodes CASRKTGYEQYF.